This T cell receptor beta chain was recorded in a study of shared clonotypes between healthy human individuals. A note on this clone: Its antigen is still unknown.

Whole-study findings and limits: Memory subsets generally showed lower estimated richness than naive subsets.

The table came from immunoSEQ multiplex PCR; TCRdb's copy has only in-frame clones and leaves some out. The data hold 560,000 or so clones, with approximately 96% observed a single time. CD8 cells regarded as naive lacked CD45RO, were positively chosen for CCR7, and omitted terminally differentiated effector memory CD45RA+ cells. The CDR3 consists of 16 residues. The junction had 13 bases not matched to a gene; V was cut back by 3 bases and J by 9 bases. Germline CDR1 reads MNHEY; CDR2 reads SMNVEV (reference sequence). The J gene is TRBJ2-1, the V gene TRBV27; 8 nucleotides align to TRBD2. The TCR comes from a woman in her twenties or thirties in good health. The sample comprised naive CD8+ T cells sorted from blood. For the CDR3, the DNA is TGTGCCAGCAGTTTGGGCGCTAGCGGGCACGGTTTTGAGCAGTTCTTC. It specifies CASSLGASGHGFEQFF.